Each of the 16 T cell receptor beta chains below was sequenced from the same sample in a study of OX40 agonist ivuxolimab in advanced cancers. The data were produced by immunoSEQ multiplex PCR, yet TCRdb's version contains in-frame clones alone and is incomplete. The data show approximately 50,000 clones, 60% to 80% seen once. This specimen consisted of CD4+ or CD8+ T cells sorted from blood, obtained in a trial of the OX40 agonist ivuxolimab. These receptors all come from an adult with an advanced solid tumor such as melanoma, head and neck, liver or kidney cancer.

This chain joins TRBV19 and TRBJ1-1; maybe TRBD1 (6 bases). Germline lookup yields CDR1 LNHDA and CDR2 SQIVND (reference sequence). V was trimmed by 2 bases and J by 1 base, leaving 14 bases between them. The CDR3 is 16 residues long. The CDR3 here is CASSIMNRVRNTEAFF. The DNA of the CDR3 is TGTGCCAGTAGTATAATGAACAGGGTGAGGAACACTGAAGCTTTCTTT.

The chain combines TRBV6-1 with TRBJ2-4, with D maybe TRBD1 (6 bases). Germline values: CDR1 MNHNS, CDR2 SASEGT. The CDR3 consists of 15 residues. The V end lost 5 bases, the J end lost 0 bases, and 11 bases lay between the germline ends. CDR3 sequence reads: CASSQTGLAKNIQYF. The CDR3 coding sequence is TGTGCCAGCAGTCAGACAGGCCTAGCCAAAAACATTCAGTACTTC.

The chain employs TRBV6-1 and TRBJ2-2; the D is unclear. The CDR3 has 13 residues. V was shortened by 8 bases and J by 4 bases, with 11 bases between the two germline ends. Germline CDR1 is MNHNS and CDR2 is SASEGT. The chain's CDR3 is CASSGRSTGELFF. In DNA form, the CDR3 reads TGTGCCAGCTCAGGACGAAGCACCGGGGAGCTGTTTTTT.

The chain links TRBV5-1 to TRBJ1-2, with TRBD1 matching 7 bases. The CDR3 loop spans 17 amino acids. The J segment lost 4 bases and the V segment lost 0 bases, leaving 12 bases of the junction unmatched. Germline values: CDR1 SGHRS, CDR2 YFSETQ. The CDR3 nucleotides are TGCGCCAGCAGCTTGGGGGACAGCCAAACGGTGGGCTATGGCTACACCTTC. Its protein is CASSLGDSQTVGYGYTF.

This clone was counted between two and nine times. The CDR3 DNA sequence: TGTGCCAGCAGCGTAGAATTGGGGACACACAATGAGCAGTTCTTC. It yields the protein CASSVELGTHNEQFF. The V call is TRBV9, the J call TRBJ2-1; D perhaps matches TRBD1 (6 bases). This CDR3 has 15 residues. V shed 0 bases and J shed 5 bases, with 12 bases lying between them. Germline loops: CDR1 SGDLS, CDR2 YYNGEE.

This rearrangement joins TRBV7-2 to TRBJ1-1, with 9 bases aligning to TRBD1. Unmatched junction bases numbered 3, after V lost 1 base and J lost 3 bases. The CDR3 consists of 15 residues. CDR1 SGHTA and CDR2 FQGNSA come from the germline V gene. This chain's CDR3 is CASSLVDRGDTEAFF. The DNA for the CDR3 is TGTGCCAGCAGCTTAGTCGACAGGGGGGACACTGAAGCTTTCTTT.

The sample holds one count of this clone. V and J are TRBV7-9 and TRBJ2-5; 7 bases are a match to TRBD2. Germline V gene lookup returns CDR1 SEHNR and CDR2 FQNEAQ (reference sequence). The junction had 3 bases not matched to a gene; V was cut back by 0 bases and J by 2 bases. The CDR3 is 15 amino acids. CDR3 DNA: TGTGCCAGCAGCTTAGCGGGAGGGAGGCAAGAGACCCAGTACTTC. Translated, it gives CASSLAGGRQETQYF. The whole variable domain, remainder taken from reference TRBV7-9 and TRBJ2-5, is DTGVSQNPRHKITKRGQNVTFRCDPISEHNRLYWYRQTLGQGPEFLTYFQNEAQLEKSRLLSDRFSAERPKGSFSTLEIQRTEQGDSAMYLCASSLAGGRQETQYFGPGTRLLVL.

V is TRBV7-3 and J is TRBJ2-7; 8 bases are shared with TRBD2. From germline, CDR1 is SGHTA and CDR2 FQGTGA. The V and J ends lost 0 bases and 3 bases, in that order; junction bases with no gene match: 7. CDR3 length equals 16 residues. CDR3 DNA: TGTGCCAGCAGCTTAACGTTCGAGCGGGAGTACTACGAGCAGTACTTC. The encoded protein is CASSLTFEREYYEQYF.

This rearrangement joins TRBV9 to TRBJ2-7; D is perhaps TRBD1 or TRBD2 (5 bases each). The CDR3 is 13 amino acids. Between the trimmed V and J ends, which lost 2 bases and 3 bases, there was a span of 9 bases. Germline assignment: CDR1 SGDLS and CDR2 YYNGEE. For the CDR3, the DNA is TGTGCCAGCAGCGTTGGGACCTACTACGAGCAGTACTTC. Protein sequence: CASSVGTYYEQYF.

The genes are TRBV19 and TRBJ2-3; 8 nucleotides match TRBD2. J gave up 4 bases and V 4 bases, and 10 bases lay outside the gene matches. The CDR3 consists of 16 residues. Germline loops: CDR1 LNHDA, CDR2 SQIVND (reference sequence). CDR3 coding DNA: TGTGCCAGTAGTAGCCGGTCAGCGGGAGCTCCAGATACGCAGTATTTT. This translates into CASSSRSAGAPDTQYF.

The gene calls are TRBV19 and TRBJ2-1; weak D call: TRBD2 (6 bases). V was pared by 10 bases and J by 7 bases, with 14 bases between. This CDR3 contains 12 residues. The germline gives CDR1 LNHDA, CDR2 SQIVND (reference sequence). The DNA of the CDR3 is TGTGCCACCGCGGGGCAGTTAAATGAGCAGTTCTTC. Protein sequence: CATAGQLNEQFF.

The rearrangement joins TRBV18 to TRBJ1-1; D is possibly TRBD1 (5 bases). Trimming removed 3 bases from V and 4 bases from J, with 12 bases in between. This CDR3 spans 14 amino acids. Looked up from germline, CDR1 is KGHSH and CDR2 is LQKENI. The CDR3 sequence is CASSPDTTGTEAFF. CDR3 DNA: TGTGCCAGCTCACCGGACACTACGGGCACTGAAGCTTTCTTT.

CDR3 DNA sequence: TGTGCCAGCAGCTTGGCGCAGGCCGAAGAGACCCAGTACTTC. Its protein product is CASSLAQAEETQYF. The rearrangement joins TRBV5-6 to TRBJ2-5; D gene ambiguous. CDR3 length equals 14 residues. Trimming removed 0 bases at V and 3 bases at J, with 9 bases between. Germline loops: CDR1 SGHDT, CDR2 YYEEEE.

The rearrangement joins TRBV4-3 to TRBJ2-7, with a tentative D call TRBD2 (7 bases). Germline V CDR1 and CDR2: LGHNA, YSLEER. This CDR3 has 12 residues. Trimming took 1 base from V and 10 from J, leaving 11 bases between them. The CDR3 region has the DNA TGCGCCAGCAGCCAAGTGGGGGGGCGACAGTACTTC. This codes for CASSQVGGRQYF.

The CDR3 region has the DNA TGCAGCGTCCGGGGCCAGGTTGGCTACACCTTC. Its translation: CSVRGQVGYTF. The chain employs TRBV29-1 and TRBJ1-2; a possible D gene is TRBD1 (5 bases). V was cut by 6 bases and J by 7 bases, with 12 bases left in between. This CDR3 region has 11 residues. CDR1 SQVTM and CDR2 ANQGSEA come from the germline V gene. The full variable domain, with the rest looked up from reference TRBV29-1 and TRBJ1-2, is SAVISQKPSRDICQRGTSLTIQCQVDSQVTMMFWYRQQPGQSLTLIATANQGSEATYESGFVIDKFPISRPNLTFSTLTVSNMSPEDSSIYLCSVRGQVGYTFGSGTRLTVV.

The V and J genes are TRBV6-6 and TRBJ2-5, with 7 bases lining up with TRBD2. The CDR3 consists of 13 residues. V was clipped by 6 bases and J by 5 bases; unmatched bases: 6. Germline V gene sequence: CDR1 MNHNY, CDR2 SVGAGI (reference sequence). The CDR3 DNA sequence: TGTGCCAGCAGCTTCGGGGGGTGGGAGACCCAGTACTTC. Its protein is CASSFGGWETQYF.